A single T cell receptor beta chain is shown here with its context. Its target is not known. The data were taken from a study of cytomegalovirus exposure and HLA in healthy donors. Looking at the study overall: Later analysis reported that the approximately 120 validation repertoires shared the platform of the approximately 690 first-cohort repertoires.

Overall study results and limits: Specific recognition of CMV antigens was confirmed in vitro for a few chains (all CMV-associated).

Germline V gene sequence: CDR1 SGHRS, CDR2 YFSETQ. The CDR3 sequence is 15 residues long. V was clipped by 4 bases and J by 3 bases; unmatched bases: 9. The method was immunoSEQ multiplex PCR; TCRdb's version includes in-frame clones alone and lacks a portion of them. The sample lists over 120,000 clones; 75% to 90% were seen once. The donors were members of the validation cohort, which comprised 90 to 150 subjects and was separate from the first cohort of 670 or so subjects. This chain connects TRBV5-1 to TRBJ2-7; 8 bases align to TRBD2. The sample taken for sequencing was PBMCs. This TCR was sampled from a woman in her twenties or thirties in good health and CMV-seropositive. In DNA form, the CDR3 reads TGCGCCAGCAGCATCCGCGGGGGGTTAGACTACGAGCAGTACTTC. Translation: CASSIRGGLDYEQYF. Full variable domain (outside the CDR3, taken from reference TRBV5-1 and TRBJ2-7): KAGVTQTPRYLIKTRGQQVTLSCSPISGHRSVSWYQQTPGQGLQFLFEYFSETQRNKGNFPGRFSGRQFSNSRSEMNVSTLELGDSALYLCASSIRGGLDYEQYFGPGTRLTVT.